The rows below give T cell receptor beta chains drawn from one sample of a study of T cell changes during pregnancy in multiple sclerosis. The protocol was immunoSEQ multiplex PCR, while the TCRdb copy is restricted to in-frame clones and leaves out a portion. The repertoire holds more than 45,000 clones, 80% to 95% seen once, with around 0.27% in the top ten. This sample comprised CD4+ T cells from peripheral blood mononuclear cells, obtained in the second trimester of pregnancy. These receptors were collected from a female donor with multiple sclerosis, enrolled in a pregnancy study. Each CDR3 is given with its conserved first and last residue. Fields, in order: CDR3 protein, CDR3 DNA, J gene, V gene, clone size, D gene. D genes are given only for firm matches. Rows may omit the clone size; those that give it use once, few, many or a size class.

CASSEGLRDEQFF TGTGCCAGCAGCGAGGGACTACGCGATGAGCAGTTCTTC TRBJ2-1 TRBV6-1 . TRBD2
CASSLMGANTEAFF TGTGCCAGCAGCTTAATGGGAGCGAACACTGAAGCTTTCTTT TRBJ1-1 TRBV7-9 . .
CASSLAPGYSDSGNTIYF TGTGCCAGCAGCTTGGCCCCAGGGTACTCGGACTCTGGAAACACCATATATTTT TRBJ1-3 TRBV5-4 . .
CASSQEWGGAYGYTF TGCGCCAGCAGCCAAGAATGGGGAGGGGCCTATGGCTACACCTTC TRBJ1-2 TRBV4-1 . .
CASSPTGDRVNEQFF TGTGCCAGCAGCCCTACGGGGGACAGGGTCAATGAGCAGTTCTTC TRBJ2-1 TRBV7-9 . TRBD1
CASSLGTETDTQYF TGTGCCAGCAGTCTCGGGACAGAAACAGATACGCAGTATTTT TRBJ2-3 TRBV27 . TRBD1
CASSLQGIDEQYF TGCGCCAGCAGCTTGCAGGGTATCGACGAGCAGTACTTC TRBJ2-7 TRBV5-1 . .
CASSLDGGLGEQYF TGTGCCAGCAGCTTAGACGGAGGGTTGGGCGAGCAGTACTTC TRBJ2-7 TRBV7-6 . .
CASSLTGGKYF TGTGCCAGCAGCTTAACGGGGGGGAAGTATTTT TRBJ2-3 TRBV7-2 . TRBD2
CASTGGSYQPQHF TGTGCCAGTACAGGAGGCAGCTATCAGCCCCAGCATTTT TRBJ1-5 TRBV19 . .
CASSPSPPVNTEAFF TGTGCCAGCTCACCTTCCCCGCCAGTGAACACTGAAGCTTTCTTT TRBJ1-1 TRBV18 once .
CASSKPEGTPTNTEAFF TGTGCCAGCAGTAAGCCGGAAGGGACACCCACTAACACTGAAGCTTTCTTT TRBJ1-1 TRBV6-9 . .
CASSLSGTAEKLFF TGTGCCAGCAGCTTGTCGGGGACAGCTGAAAAACTGTTTTTT TRBJ1-4 TRBV5-4 . TRBD1
CASSLNTGTYNEQFF TGTGCTAGCAGCTTAAATACCGGGACCTACAATGAGCAGTTCTTC TRBJ2-1 TRBV7-7 . .
CASSLGGGGGYEQYF TGCGCCAGCAGCTTGGGAGGCGGGGGAGGCTACGAGCAGTACTTC TRBJ2-7 TRBV5-1 . TRBD2
CASSLSVAGDGYTF TGTGCCAGCAGCTTATCGGTGGCAGGGGATGGCTACACCTTC TRBJ1-2 TRBV7-9 . .
CASSLGSGSADTQYF TGTGCTAGCAGCTTAGGCAGCGGGAGTGCTGATACGCAGTATTTT TRBJ2-3 TRBV7-7 . TRBD2
CASSRDRQTILYEQYF TGCGCCAGCAGCCGCGACCGGCAGACAATCCTCTACGAGCAGTACTTC TRBJ2-7 TRBV5-1 . .
CATSRGPQGGEQFF TGTGCCACCAGCAGAGGACCCCAAGGCGGGGAGCAGTTCTTC TRBJ2-1 TRBV15 . .
CASSGHSLPNYGYTF TGTGCCAGCAGTGGGCACAGCCTACCTAACTATGGCTACACCTTC TRBJ1-2 TRBV6-1 . .
CASSGGRMGGVNNEQFF TGTGCCAGCAGCGGTGGACGTATGGGGGGGGTCAACAATGAGCAGTTCTTC TRBJ2-1 TRBV9 . TRBD2
CASSVTQGGYRPQHF TGTGCCAGTAGTGTGACTCAGGGAGGGTATCGGCCCCAGCATTTT TRBJ1-5 TRBV19 . .
CASSSADTQYF TGTGCCAGCAGTTCCGCAGATACGCAGTATTTT TRBJ2-3 TRBV2 . .
CASRPGTGVETQYF TGTGCCAGCAGGCCCGGGACAGGGGTGGAGACCCAGTACTTC TRBJ2-5 TRBV6-5 . TRBD1
CASGQGTPNTEAFF TGTGCCAGCGGCCAAGGGACACCGAACACTGAAGCTTTCTTT TRBJ1-1 TRBV7-8 . .
CASSAVPPNTGELFF TGTGCCAGCAGTGCGGTCCCGCCGAACACCGGGGAGCTGTTTTTT TRBJ2-2 TRBV6-1 . .
CAWSVQVPPTGELFF TGTGCCTGGAGTGTACAAGTCCCCCCTACCGGGGAGCTGTTTTTT TRBJ2-2 TRBV30 . .
CASWDRGMNYGYTF TGTGCCAGCTGGGACAGGGGCATGAACTATGGCTACACCTTC TRBJ1-2 TRBV27 . TRBD1
CASSRTVDYGYTF TGTGCCAGCAGCCGGACAGTTGACTATGGCTACACCTTC TRBJ1-2 TRBV6-5 . .
CASSVTGVEKLFF TGCGCCAGCAGCGTTACAGGGGTGGAAAAACTGTTTTTT TRBJ1-4 TRBV5-1 . TRBD1
CASSQEAGEYNEQFF TGCGCCAGCAGCCAAGAGGCTGGGGAGTACAATGAGCAGTTCTTC TRBJ2-1 TRBV4-1 . .
CASSFQGGTGELFF TGTGCCAGCAGCTTCCAGGGGGGAACCGGGGAGCTGTTTTTT TRBJ2-2 TRBV11-2 . .
CASSLEGARGNQPQHF TGTGCCAGCAGCTTAGAGGGGGCGAGGGGCAATCAGCCCCAGCATTTT TRBJ1-5 TRBV5-6 . TRBD1
CAWSVGGQAPLGYTF TGTGCCTGGAGTGTGGGCGGACAGGCCCCCCTTGGCTACACCTTC TRBJ1-2 TRBV30 once TRBD1
CASSLRPETYEQYF TGTGCCAGCAGTTTGCGCCCTGAGACCTACGAGCAGTACTTC TRBJ2-7 TRBV28 . .
CASSSRGQYQETQYF TGTGCCAGCAGCTCACGCGGGCAGTACCAAGAGACCCAGTACTTC TRBJ2-5 TRBV7-8 . .
CAWIPRGTGELFF TGTGCCTGGATCCCCAGGGGGACCGGGGAGCTGTTTTTT TRBJ2-2 TRBV30 . TRBD1
CASTKRGLTYEQYF TGTGCCAGCACCAAGAGAGGTCTCACCTACGAGCAGTACTTC TRBJ2-7 TRBV6-5 few .
CASILASYAVYTF TGTGCCAGCATCCTAGCGTCATATGCAGTCTACACCTTC TRBJ1-2 TRBV2 . .
CAISEGRGRSHGYTF TGTGCCATCAGTGAGGGTAGGGGGCGTTCTCATGGCTACACCTTC TRBJ1-2 TRBV10-3 . TRBD1
CASSWKLQGQETQYF TGTGCCAGCAGTTGGAAACTCCAGGGGCAAGAGACCCAGTACTTC TRBJ2-5 TRBV25-1 . .
CASSLTSGGQETQYF TGCGCCAGCAGTCTGACTAGCGGGGGCCAAGAGACCCAGTACTTC TRBJ2-5 TRBV10-2 . TRBD2
CASSQHTPGLQARGTGELFF TGCGCCAGCAGCCAACACACCCCGGGACTACAGGCCCGCGGCACCGGGGAGCTGTTTTTT TRBJ2-2 TRBV4-1 . TRBD2
CASSKDQLAGYNEQFF TGCGCCAGCAGCAAGGATCAACTAGCGGGGTACAATGAGCAGTTCTTC TRBJ2-1 TRBV5-1 . TRBD2
CASSLYDNRDEQYF TGTGCCAGCAGCTTATACGACAATCGCGACGAGCAGTACTTC TRBJ2-7 TRBV7-3 . .
CASSLGGRGLPGTDTQYF TGTGCCAGCAGCTTGGGCGGCCGCGGCCTGCCGGGCACAGATACGCAGTATTTT TRBJ2-3 TRBV5-4 . .
CAIRHRDNTDTQYF TGTGCCATCAGGCACCGGGACAACACAGATACGCAGTATTTT TRBJ2-3 TRBV10-3 . .
CASSQGCQDGEIRQPQHF TGCGCCAGCAGTCAAGGGTGTCAGGACGGGGAAATTAGGCAGCCCCAGCATTTT TRBJ1-5 TRBV23-1 . .
CASSPGQGATDTQYF TGTGCCAGCAGCCCGGGACAGGGGGCAACAGATACGCAGTATTTT TRBJ2-3 TRBV5-4 . TRBD1
CASRQQSGGGYTEAFF TGTGCCAGCAGACAACAGTCAGGGGGTGGGTACACTGAAGCTTTCTTT TRBJ1-1 TRBV11-2 . TRBD1
CASRPGLLSYEQYF TGTGCCAGCAGACCGGGACTCCTTTCCTACGAGCAGTACTTC TRBJ2-7 TRBV2 once .
CASSLTQGVNSPLHF TGTGCCAGCAGCCTAACGCAGGGTGTAAATTCACCCCTCCACTTT TRBJ1-6 TRBV5-5 . .
CASSPSGTGTYEQYF TGTGCCAGCAGCCCTTCCGGGACAGGGACCTACGAGCAGTACTTC TRBJ2-7 TRBV5-4 once TRBD1